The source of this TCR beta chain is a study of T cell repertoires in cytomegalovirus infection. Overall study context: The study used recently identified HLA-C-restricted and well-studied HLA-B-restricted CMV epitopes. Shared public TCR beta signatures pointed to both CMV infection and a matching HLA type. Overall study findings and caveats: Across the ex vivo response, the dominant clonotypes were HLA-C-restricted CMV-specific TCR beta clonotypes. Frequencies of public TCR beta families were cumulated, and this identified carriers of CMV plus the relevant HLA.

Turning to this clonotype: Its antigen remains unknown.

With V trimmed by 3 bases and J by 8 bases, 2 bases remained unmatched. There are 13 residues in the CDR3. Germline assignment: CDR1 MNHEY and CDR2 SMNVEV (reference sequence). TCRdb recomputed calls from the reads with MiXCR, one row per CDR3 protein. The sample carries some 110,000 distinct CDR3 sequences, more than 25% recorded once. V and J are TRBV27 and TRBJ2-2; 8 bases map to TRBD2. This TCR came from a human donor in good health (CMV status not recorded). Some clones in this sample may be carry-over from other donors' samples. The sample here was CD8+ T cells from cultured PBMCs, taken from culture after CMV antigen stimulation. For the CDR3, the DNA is TGTGCCAGCAGTTTCGGGGGGGGAGGGGAGCTGTTTTTT. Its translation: CASSFGGGGELFF.